Presented here are 14 T cell receptor beta chains from one specimen sequenced in a study of T cell repertoires in cytomegalovirus infection. MiXCR, applied by TCRdb to the reads, yields one record per CDR3 protein. The sample holds 480,000 or so distinct CDR3 sequences, around 10% seen once. Sequencing was done on a sample of PBMCs. The receptors stem from a human donor in good health (CMV status not recorded). Some clones in this sample may be carry-over from other donors' samples.

This clonotype has a count of ten or more. This sequence joins TRBV20-1 and TRBJ2-7; 11 nucleotides align to TRBD2. The CDR3 loop spans 15 amino acids. Germline V gene sequence: CDR1 DFQATT, CDR2 SNEGSKA (reference sequence). V lost 2 bases and J lost 2; bases outside the gene matches: 5. CDR3 DNA sequence: TGCAGTGCTAGACCTACTAGCGGGGGCACCTACGAGCAGTACTTC. This gives the protein CSARPTSGGTYEQYF.

The table lists this clonotype with a few counts. J is TRBJ1-2 and V is TRBV20-1; the D gene is possibly TRBD1 (6 bases). Germline V gene sequence: CDR1 DFQATT, CDR2 SNEGSKA (reference sequence). CDR3 length equals 14 residues. V dropped 2 bases and J dropped 7 bases, with 17 bases sitting between them. Written as DNA, the CDR3 is TGCAGTGCTAGAACCCTAGACAGGCAGGGTGGCTACACCTTC. Protein sequence: CSARTLDRQGGYTF.

This clonotype was picked up many times. This chain uses TRBV12-3 or TRBV12-4 with TRBJ2-3; perhaps TRBD2 as D (5 bases). This CDR3 has 14 amino acids. V lost 7 bases, J lost 0 bases, and 11 bases lay in between. The CDR3 spells CASTSGWSTDTQYF. CDR3 in DNA: TGTGCCAGCACCTCGGGGTGGAGCACAGATACGCAGTATTTT.

This clonotype was recorded at least ten times. The chain links TRBV29-1 to TRBJ2-3; D not certain. Germline V gene data show CDR1 as SQVTM and CDR2 as ANQGSEA. Trimming stripped 2 bases from V and 6 bases from J, with 9 bases between. CDR3 length: 12 residues. The CDR3 nucleotides are TGCAGCGTTGAAAAGGGAATGGATACGCAGTATTTT. Protein sequence: CSVEKGMDTQYF.

This clonotype has a count of ten or more. The chain is built from TRBV28 and TRBJ2-7; tentative D call: TRBD1 (5 bases). The CDR3 spans 14 residues. The germline V and J ends were trimmed by 0 bases and 7 bases, with 13 bases remaining between them. CDR1 and CDR2 (germline): MDHEN, SYDVKM. DNA for the CDR3: TGTGCCAGCAGTTTATGGGGGATCAGGGAAGAGCAGTACTTC. Translation: CASSLWGIREEQYF.

This clonotype was counted between two and nine times. V gene TRBV28 combines with J gene TRBJ1-1; the D gene is possibly TRBD1 (5 bases). The CDR3 extends over 17 amino acids. CDR1 and CDR2 from the germline V gene are MDHEN and SYDVKM. Between the trimmed V and J ends, which lost 4 bases and 3 bases, there was a span of 21 bases. The CDR3 bases are TGTGCCAGCAGTTATGCGGGGCCTACAGAAAGGGACACTGAAGCTTTCTTT. As protein: CASSYAGPTERDTEAFF.

This chain joins TRBV4-1 and TRBJ1-3; D not certain. The V gene's germline CDR1 is MGHRA and CDR2 YSYEKL. This CDR3 contains 15 residues. Trimming pared 0 bases from V and 2 bases from J, leaving 8 bases between. CDR3 DNA sequence: TGCGCCAGCAGCCAAGATGAACGCACTGGAAACACCATATATTTT. Protein sequence: CASSQDERTGNTIYF.

This clonotype was found many times. The chain carries TRBV6-1 and TRBJ2-5, with D maybe TRBD1 (6 bases). The V gene's germline CDR1 is MNHNS and CDR2 SASEGT. The CDR3 runs 16 residues. The V end was cut by 5 bases, the J end by 4 bases, with 20 bases between. CDR3 bases: TGTGCCAGCAGTCCACCCGGGACAAAGTTTCTAGAGACCCAGTACTTC. Residues: CASSPPGTKFLETQYF.

This clonotype showed up just a few times. The chain is built from TRBV19 and TRBJ1-5; a possible D gene is TRBD1 (6 bases). Germline V CDR1 and CDR2: LNHDA, SQIVND (reference sequence). The CDR3 has 14 amino acids. V dropped 1 base and J dropped 4 bases, with 8 bases sitting between them. Written as DNA, the CDR3 is TGTGCCAGTAGTATAGGGACAGAGAATCAGCCCCAGCATTTT. Its protein product is CASSIGTENQPQHF.

The V and J genes are TRBV5-5 and TRBJ2-3; the D is unclear. Trimming shortened V by 4 bases and J by 5 bases, and 8 bases separated the two germline ends. This CDR3 contains 12 residues. Germline CDR1 reads SGHKS; CDR2 reads YYEKEE (reference sequence). DNA for the CDR3: TGTGCCAGCAGCCCTTTCCAAGATACGCAGTATTTT. Protein product: CASSPFQDTQYF.

On this clonotype itself: A much larger clone lies one base from this, so it may be a read error. The chain carries TRBV5-1 and TRBJ2-1; no firm D call. In germline, CDR1 is SGHRS, CDR2 YFSETQ. The CDR3 sequence is 14 residues long. DNA of the CDR3: TGCGCCAGCAGCTTAAAGGACGGATCCAATGAGCAGATCTTC. This translates into CASSLKDGSNEQIF. Full variable domain (missing parts from reference TRBV5-1 and TRBJ2-1): KAGVTQTPRYLIKTRGQQVTLSCSPISGHRSVSWYQQTPGQGLQFLFEYFSETQRNKGNFPGRFSGRQFSNSRSEMNVSTLELGDSALYLCASSLKDGSNEQIFGPGTRLTVL.

This clonotype was found a few times. V usage is TRBV20-1 and J usage is TRBJ2-5; D possibly corresponds to TRBD2 (5 bases). With 7 bases removed from V and 1 base from J, the gap between germline ends came to 7 bases. Per the germline V gene, CDR1 is DFQATT and CDR2 is SNEGSKA (reference sequence). The CDR3 has 11 amino acids. The CDR3 sequence: CSGESQETQYF. In nucleotides, the CDR3 is TGCAGTGGGGAGTCCCAAGAGACCCAGTACTTC.

This clonotype was seen a single time. A read error may account for a junction end that differs from germline. The genes are TRBV7-9 and TRBJ2-1, with D perhaps matching TRBD1 or TRBD2 (5 bases each). Germline CDR1 and CDR2: SEHNR and FQNEAQ (reference sequence). The CDR3 consists of 9 residues. The CDR3 DNA reads as TGCACTACGGGACCTGAGCAGTTCTTC. Its protein is CTTGPEQFF.

This clonotype was counted at least ten times. The V and J genes are TRBV3-1 and TRBJ2-7; 8 bases are shared with TRBD2. In germline, CDR1 is LGHDT, CDR2 YNNKEL (reference sequence). Trimming at V came to 6 bases and at J to 4 bases, leaving 11 bases not matched to a gene. The CDR3 runs to 15 residues. In DNA, the CDR3 is TGTGCCAGCAGTTTCGGGACTAGGACCCTATACGAGCAGTACTTC. Its protein product is CASSFGTRTLYEQYF.